The T cell receptor (beta chain) described here comes from a study of control samples from healthy donors and cancer patients (dated by TCRdb to the early 2020s). As to this clone: Its antigen specificity is not known.

The library was generated by the immunoSEQ multiplex PCR assay. TCRdb carries this immuneACCESS record with in-frame sequences only. Its versions omit some clonotypes, under half of them owing to an unresolved V gene in the studies checked, with the rest unexplained. The sample table gives fewer than 200,000 clones. The leading ten clones occupy roughly 2% of the sample. The cysteine opens and the phenylalanine closes a CDR3 of 14 amino acids. This entry keeps only the CDR3 DNA: 42 bases, framed from base 1. Trimming at the junction amounts to 3 bases on V and 7 bases on J, and the germline ends lie 12 bases apart. CDR1 and CDR2 are drawn from the germline V gene: MNHNS, SASEGT.

Input material: blood. Here the chain combines TRBV6-1 and TRBJ1-4, and TRBD1 may be the D gene, going by 6 matching bases. This clonotype was sampled from a woman aged 25 to 45 in good health. The DNA sequence is TGTGCCAGCAGTGATCAGGGGAGAGGTGAAAAACTGTTTTTT. Translated, it reads CASSDQGRGEKLFF.